This is a list of T cell receptor beta chains from one sample in a study of metastatic and nonmetastatic thyroid tumors. TCRdb re-called the PCR reads with MiXCR. The table shows tens of thousands of clones, with approximately 4.1% occurring only once. The specimen was blood. The receptors come from a female donor with papillary thyroid cancer or a benign thyroid nodule (not recorded which). Some clones in this sample may be carry-over from other donors' samples. CDR3s include the opening cysteine and the closing phenylalanine or tryptophan. The D gene is left open where the match is weak. Only part of the rows carry a size: once, few, many, or a class if the clone is expanded.

J,length,D,V,size,CDR3,DNA
TRBJ1-5,14,-,TRBV5-8,many,CASTSGRINQPQHF,TGTGCCAGCACGTCGGGACGGATCAATCAGCCCCAGCATTTT
TRBJ2-2,15,-,TRBV20-1,-,CSARVGGVNTGELFF,TGCAGTGCTAGAGTAGGGGGAGTCAACACCGGGGAGCTGTTTTTT
TRBJ1-4,13,-,TRBV4-1,few,CASSHQIVEKLFF,TGCGCCAGCAGCCATCAGATCGTTGAAAAACTGTTTTTT
TRBJ2-1,15,-,TRBV2,many,CASRSYNREGNEQFF,TGTGCCAGCAGGAGCTACAACAGGGAGGGCAATGAGCAGTTCTTC
TRBJ1-3,15,-,TRBV28,many,CASSNQGPSGNTIYF,TGTGCCAGCAGCAATCAGGGCCCCTCTGGAAACACCATATATTTT
TRBJ2-1,14,-,TRBV11-2,many,CASSLEAIYNEQFF,TGTGCCAGCAGCTTAGAGGCCATCTACAATGAGCAGTTCTTC
TRBJ2-1,14,-,TRBV5-1,many,CASSSSGGKNEQFF,TGCGCCAGCAGCTCCAGCGGAGGGAAAAATGAGCAGTTCTTC
TRBJ2-2,15,TRBD1,TRBV10-3,few,CAISPGQFNTGELFF,TGTGCCATCAGTCCGGGACAGTTCAACACCGGGGAGCTGTTTTTT
TRBJ2-1,16,-,TRBV24-1,-,CATSDRVTSANNEQFF,TGTGCCACCAGTGATAGGGTGACTAGTGCCAACAATGAGCAGTTCTTC
TRBJ1-1,11,-,TRBV6-1,many,CASQVNTEAFF,TGTGCCAGTCAGGTGAACACTGAAGCTTTCTTT
TRBJ1-5,14,-,TRBV6-5,few,CASSLTSDQETQHF,TGTGCCAGCAGTTTAACTAGCGACCAAGAGACCCAGCATTTT
TRBJ1-5,15,-,TRBV18,many,CASSPAGTSIQPQHF,TGTGCCAGCTCACCGGCGGGAACTTCTATTCAGCCCCAGCATTTT
TRBJ2-7,14,-,TRBV6-5,few,CASSYVGTLHEQYF,TGTGCCAGCAGTTACGTCGGGACACTCCACGAGCAGTACTTC
TRBJ1-1,13,TRBD1,TRBV2,many,CASRGQGNTEAFF,TGTGCCAGCAGGGGACAGGGGAACACTGAAGCTTTCTTT
TRBJ2-3,17,TRBD2,TRBV15,few,CATSRGGTSGKIDTQYF,TGTGCCACCAGCAGAGGCGGGACTAGCGGGAAGATAGATACGCAGTATTTT
TRBJ1-5,14,TRBD1,TRBV27,few,CASSLGQGNQPQHF,TGTGCCAGCAGTTTAGGACAGGGCAATCAGCCCCAGCATTTT
TRBJ1-5,16,-,TRBV30,many,CAWSVSWTGSNQPQHF,TGTGCCTGGAGTGTGTCGTGGACCGGGAGCAATCAGCCCCAGCATTTT
TRBJ2-7,17,TRBD2,TRBV7-9,-,CASSRYLPVTSGYEKYF,TGTGCCAGCAGCCGCTACCTCCCCGTGACTAGCGGATACGAGAAGTACTTC
TRBJ2-4,15,-,TRBV11-2,-,CASSLAPQAKNIQYF,TGTGCCAGCAGCTTAGCTCCCCAAGCCAAAAACATTCAGTACTTC
TRBJ2-1,14,-,TRBV5-1,many,CASSWDKTYNEQFF,TGCGCCAGCAGCTGGGACAAGACCTACAATGAGCAGTTCTTC
TRBJ1-3,15,-,TRBV16,many,CASSQTSGSGNTIYF,TGTGCCAGCAGCCAAACTTCAGGATCTGGAAACACCATATATTTT
TRBJ1-5,15,-,TRBV6-1,many,CASSLGRDSNQPQHF,TGTGCCAGCAGCCTCGGACGGGATAGCAATCAGCCCCAGCATTTT
TRBJ1-5,13,-,TRBV6-1,-,CASSRTGSKPQHF,TGTGCCAGCAGCCGTACAGGGTCGAAGCCCCAGCATTTT
TRBJ1-2,14,-,TRBV28,few,CASRPAVLNYGYTF,TGTGCCAGCAGGCCCGCAGTCCTTAACTATGGCTACACCTTC
TRBJ2-7,15,TRBD2,TRBV20-1,many,CSARDSSGRAYEQYF,TGCAGTGCTAGAGATTCTAGCGGGAGGGCTTACGAGCAGTACTTC
TRBJ2-2,14,TRBD2,TRBV20-1,many,CSALSGRGTGELFF,TGCAGTGCTCTGAGCGGGAGGGGGACCGGGGAGCTGTTTTTT
TRBJ2-7,16,-,TRBV5-6,few,CASSFLHRDISYEQYF,TGTGCCAGCAGCTTTCTTCACAGGGACATTTCCTACGAGCAGTACTTC
TRBJ1-2,12,-,TRBV7-2,few,CASSLAREGFTF,TGTGCCAGCAGCTTAGCGCGTGAAGGGTTCACCTTC
TRBJ2-7,14,TRBD1,TRBV5-4,many,CASSRDSSFYEQYF,TGTGCCAGCAGCCGGGACAGTTCCTTCTACGAGCAGTACTTC
TRBJ2-1,16,-,TRBV20-1,many,CSARDLAGSSYNEQFF,TGCAGTGCTAGAGATCTTGCGGGAAGCTCCTACAATGAGCAGTTCTTC
TRBJ2-1,14,-,TRBV30,-,CAWSVVGLANEQFF,TGTGCCTGGAGTGTCGTGGGTCTAGCCAATGAGCAGTTCTTC
TRBJ2-2,14,TRBD1,TRBV5-1,many,CASSLNRGAGELFF,TGCGCCAGCAGCCTGAACAGGGGGGCCGGGGAGCTGTTTTTT
TRBJ2-7,17,-,TRBV27,few,CASSSTHCVRSSYEQYF,TGTGCCAGCAGTTCGACCCATTGTGTCAGGTCCTCCTACGAGCAGTACTTC
TRBJ2-7,12,-,TRBV5-8,many,CASSSLTYEQYF,TGTGCCAGCAGCTCCCTGACCTACGAGCAGTACTTC
TRBJ2-5,15,-,TRBV18,many,CASSPMTGGQETQYF,TGTGCCAGCTCACCAATGACCGGGGGTCAAGAGACCCAGTACTTC
TRBJ2-1,13,-,TRBV5-6,many,CASSLEASEAKFF,TGTGCCAGCAGCTTGGAGGCTAGCGAAGCAAAGTTCTTC
TRBJ2-3,14,-,TRBV5-1,many,CASSTGTNTDTQYF,TGCGCCAGCAGCACAGGGACTAACACAGATACGCAGTATTTT
TRBJ2-2,16,TRBD1,TRBV30,few,CACPPLQGSSTGELFF,TGTGCCTGCCCCCCTTTACAGGGGTCGAGCACCGGGGAGCTGTTTTTT
TRBJ2-5,14,-,TRBV19,many,CASSSWKGEETQYF,TGTGCCAGTAGTTCCTGGAAGGGGGAGGAGACCCAGTACTTC
TRBJ1-4,13,TRBD1,TRBV29-1,many,CSVGQGAREKLFF,TGCAGCGTTGGTCAGGGGGCTCGTGAAAAACTGTTTTTT
TRBJ2-3,13,-,TRBV28,many,CASTDGGVDTQYF,TGTGCCAGCACCGACGGGGGCGTAGATACGCAGTATTTT
TRBJ1-2,13,-,TRBV12-5,few,CASGLGHPLGYTF,TGTGCTAGTGGTTTGGGCCATCCCCTTGGCTACACCTTC
TRBJ1-1,13,-,TRBV19,few,CASSIQRNNEALF,TGTGCCAGTAGTATACAGAGGAACAATGAAGCTTTATTT
TRBJ2-2,16,-,TRBV5-1,many,CASSVSGTLNTGELFF,TGCGCCAGCAGCGTATCCGGGACTCTGAACACCGGGGAGCTGTTTTTT
TRBJ2-3,13,-,TRBV10-2,many,CASSEKRLDTQYF,TGCGCCAGCAGTGAGAAACGGTTGGATACGCAGTATTTT
TRBJ1-1,11,-,TRBV30,few,CAWNKNTEAFF,TGTGCCTGGAACAAGAACACTGAAGCTTTCTTT
TRBJ2-2,13,-,TRBV6-1,-,CASSGTGFGELFF,TGTGCCAGCAGTGGAACAGGGTTCGGGGAGCTGTTTTTT
TRBJ2-2,17,-,TRBV28,many,CASSSLPFDRRTGELFF,TGTGCCAGCAGTTCACTCCCGTTCGACAGGAGGACCGGGGAGCTGTTTTTT
TRBJ2-1,12,-,TRBV28,few,CASSLLNNEQFF,TGTGCCAGCAGTTTATTGAACAATGAGCAGTTCTTC
TRBJ2-1,17,TRBD1,TRBV28,many,CASSSTGTGIGYNEQFF,TGTGCCAGCAGTTCTACCGGGACAGGGATCGGATACAATGAGCAGTTCTTC
TRBJ2-7,12,-,TRBV20-1,few,CSARRRSYEQYF,TGCAGTGCTAGGAGACGGTCCTACGAGCAGTACTTC
TRBJ2-5,13,-,TRBV20-1,-,CSRTALEGETPYF,TGTAGTCGGACAGCCCTTGAGGGAGAGACCCCGTACTTC
TRBJ2-7,14,TRBD1,TRBV6-1,many,CASSKWTGHNEQYF,TGTGCCAGCAGTAAGTGGACAGGTCATAACGAGCAGTACTTC
TRBJ1-1,16,TRBD1,TRBV6-2/TRBV6-3,many,CATTPGQGLGHTEAFF,TGTGCCACTACCCCGGGACAGGGATTGGGACACACTGAAGCTTTCTTT
TRBJ1-6,15,-,TRBV5-1,many,CASSGTGSWDSPLHF,TGCGCCAGCAGCGGAACCGGATCGTGGGATTCACCCCTCCACTTT
TRBJ2-1,16,-,TRBV6-2/TRBV6-3,-,CASSLLPPGRYNEQFF,TGTGCCAGCAGTCTACTCCCACCAGGGCGCTACAATGAGCAGTTCTTC
TRBJ1-2,19,-,TRBV6-1,many,CASRKTEGLLSLINYGYTF,TGTGCCAGCAGAAAGACAGAGGGGCTCCTCAGCTTGATTAACTATGGCTACACCTTC